These T cell receptor beta chains were read from a single sample in a study. TCRdb independently ran MiXCR on the RT-PCR reads; one entry per CDR3 protein. This sample has more than 600,000 distinct CDR3 sequences, with about 14% found just once. Sequences were obtained from memory CD4+ T cells from blood. The receptors derive from a female donor in good health, serving as a healthy control. CDR3s include the opening cysteine and the closing phenylalanine or tryptophan. D genes are given only for firm matches. Clone size is shown for a subset of rows, as once, few, many or a class of expanded clone.

>TRBD1|.|TRBJ2-7|TRBV10-3
CATLDQGDPYEQYF
TGTGCCACCTTGGATCAGGGGGATCCCTACGAGCAGTACTTC
>TRBD1|few|TRBJ2-3|TRBV6-4
CASRAGQGATDTQYF
TGTGCCAGCAGGGCAGGACAGGGGGCTACAGATACGCAGTATTTT
>.|few|TRBJ1-1|TRBV4-3
CASSQGYRGLNTEAFF
TGCGCCAGCAGCCAAGGGTACCGGGGGTTGAACACTGAAGCTTTCTTT
>.|.|TRBJ1-1|TRBV3-1
CASSQDPTGNAEAFF
TGTGCCAGCAGCCAAGATCCAACAGGGAACGCTGAAGCTTTCTTT
>.|few|TRBJ1-1|TRBV29-1
CSVGWGFNTEAFF
TGCAGCGTTGGGTGGGGCTTCAACACTGAAGCTTTCTTT
>.|few|TRBJ2-3|TRBV20-1
CSARDGTRAHTDTQYF
TGCAGTGCTAGAGATGGTACGAGGGCCCATACAGATACGCAGTATTTT
>.|.|TRBJ2-7|TRBV20-1
CSADTGYEQYF
TGCAGTGCCGATACAGGTTACGAGCAGTACTTC
>TRBD1|few|TRBJ2-7|TRBV12-3/TRBV12-4
CASSRWTGGIHEQYF
TGTGCCAGCAGTAGATGGACAGGGGGCATTCACGAGCAGTACTTC
>.|many|TRBJ2-3|TRBV6-6
CASSYYATDTQYF
TGTGCCAGCAGTTACTATGCCACAGATACGCAGTATTTT
>.|.|TRBJ1-1|TRBV4-2
CASSHRSWGDEAFF
TGTGCCAGCAGCCACAGGTCCTGGGGAGATGAAGCTTTCTTT
>.|few|TRBJ1-1|TRBV12-5
CASGLDPHIGGSEAFF
TGTGCTAGTGGTTTGGACCCCCATATTGGGGGCTCTGAAGCTTTCTTT
>TRBD1|many|TRBJ1-1|TRBV6-2/TRBV6-3
CASSPTGIEAFF
TGTGCCAGCAGCCCGACAGGGATTGAAGCTTTCTTT
>.|many|TRBJ1-5|TRBV20-1
CSARALGPLGSNQPQHF
TGCAGTGCTAGAGCCCTGGGCCCCTTAGGAAGCAATCAGCCCCAGCATTTT
>.|.|TRBJ2-5|TRBV7-2
CASSPILQETQYF
TGTGCCAGCAGCCCGATACTCCAAGAGACCCAGTACTTC
>TRBD1|.|TRBJ1-2|TRBV27
CASSVLQGAGYGYTF
TGTGCCAGCAGTGTCTTACAGGGGGCCGGCTATGGCTACACCTTC
>TRBD2|.|TRBJ2-5|TRBV20-1
CSAQREGRETQYF
TGCAGTGCTCAGCGGGAGGGCCGGGAGACCCAGTACTTC
>.|.|TRBJ2-7|TRBV28
CASSRSGWIHEQYF
TGTGCCAGCAGCCGGTCTGGGTGGATCCACGAGCAGTACTTC
>TRBD2|few|TRBJ2-4|TRBV20-1
CSASRGRTKREIAKNIQYF
TGCAGTGCTAGTCGGGGACGTACTAAGCGGGAAATAGCCAAAAACATTCAGTACTTC
>.|.|TRBJ2-3|TRBV5-1
CASSFDPLGSSTDTQYF
TGCGCCAGCAGCTTTGACCCTCTTGGGTCCTCGACAGATACGCAGTATTTT
>.|.|TRBJ2-3|TRBV4-1
CASSQVNLVSTDTQYF
TGCGCCAGCAGCCAAGTAAATCTAGTTAGCACAGATACGCAGTATTTT
>.|many|TRBJ2-7|TRBV7-6
CASSRLSSYEQYF
TGTGCCAGCAGCCGACTCAGCTCCTACGAGCAGTACTTC
>.|few|TRBJ2-3|TRBV7-2
CASSLAQVGRGDTQYF
TGTGCCAGCAGCTTAGCCCAGGTCGGCCGGGGAGATACGCAGTATTTT
>TRBD2|.|TRBJ2-1|TRBV10-3
CAISAREGRDEQFF
TGTGCCATCAGCGCCCGGGAGGGCCGGGATGAGCAGTTCTTC
>.|many|TRBJ1-4|TRBV12-3/TRBV12-4
CASSFDGPEKLFF
TGTGCCAGCAGTTTCGACGGTCCGGAAAAACTGTTTTTT
>TRBD1|many|TRBJ2-1|TRBV6-5
CASSGTVSYNEQFF
TGTGCCAGCAGTGGGACAGTCTCCTACAATGAGCAGTTCTTC
>TRBD2|.|TRBJ2-7|TRBV20-1
CSASRGTSGLYEQYF
TGCAGTGCTTCTAGGGGGACTAGCGGGCTCTACGAGCAGTACTTC
>.|.|TRBJ1-3|TRBV9
CASSGSFGNTIYF
TGTGCCAGCAGCGGTAGTTTTGGAAACACCATATATTTT
>.|.|TRBJ2-3|TRBV9
CASSGRDGGLGDTQYF
TGTGCCAGCAGCGGCCGGGACGGCGGTCTTGGGGATACGCAGTATTTT
>.|.|TRBJ2-1|TRBV2
CASLEQVGGNEQFF
TGTGCCAGCTTAGAGCAGGTGGGCGGGAATGAGCAGTTCTTC
>TRBD2|few|TRBJ2-7|TRBV7-2
CASSPQSGRVSGEQYF
TGTGCCAGCAGCCCCCAAAGCGGGAGGGTCTCGGGCGAGCAGTACTTC
>TRBD2|.|TRBJ2-1|TRBV12-3/TRBV12-4
CASSFSGRALEQFF
TGTGCCAGCAGTTTTAGCGGGAGGGCCCTTGAGCAGTTCTTC
>.|many|TRBJ2-1|TRBV4-2
CASSQAVGAESYNEQFF
TGTGCCAGCAGCCAAGCGGTCGGGGCGGAGTCCTACAATGAGCAGTTCTTC
>.|.|TRBJ1-3|TRBV3-1
CASSANSGASGNTIYF
TGTGCCAGCAGCGCGAATTCAGGGGCCTCTGGAAACACCATATATTTT
>TRBD1|few|TRBJ2-2|TRBV5-1
CASSFGTGVTGELFF
TGCGCCAGCAGCTTTGGAACAGGGGTGACCGGGGAGCTGTTTTTT
>TRBD1|few|TRBJ1-2|TRBV24-1
CATRQTGDTNYGYTF
TGTGCCACCAGACAAACAGGGGACACCAACTATGGCTACACCTTC
>.|few|TRBJ1-5|TRBV7-3
CASSLTPLQPQHF
TGTGCCAGCAGCTTAACTCCGCTTCAGCCCCAGCATTTT
>.|many|TRBJ2-1|TRBV12-3/TRBV12-4
CASSTRTNGEQFF
TGTGCCAGCAGTACACGGACTAACGGAGAGCAGTTCTTC
>TRBD1|.|TRBJ2-6|TRBV5-5
CASSFGPRQGRGGANVLTF
TGTGCCAGCAGCTTTGGTCCCAGACAGGGGCGCGGTGGGGCCAACGTCCTGACTTTC
>TRBD1|.|TRBJ1-1|TRBV27
CASSLRDRGATEAFF
TGTGCCAGCAGTCTCAGGGACAGGGGAGCCACTGAAGCTTTCTTT
>.|few|TRBJ1-1|TRBV10-3
CASRDGTEAFF
TGTGCCAGCAGAGACGGAACTGAAGCTTTCTTT
>.|few|TRBJ1-2|TRBV6-2/TRBV6-3
CASSYRESFVSIYGYTF
TGTGCCAGCAGCTACCGGGAGTCCTTTGTTTCAATTTATGGCTACACCTTC
>.|many|TRBJ2-1|TRBV7-6
CASSLAHSSYNEQFF
TGTGCCAGCAGCTTAGCGCACAGCTCCTACAATGAGCAGTTCTTC
>TRBD2|many|TRBJ2-1|TRBV29-1
CSVEVSWGTSRYEQFF
TGCAGCGTCGAAGTTTCCTGGGGGACTAGTCGCTATGAGCAGTTCTTC
>TRBD2|few|TRBJ2-2|TRBV29-1
CSVVRAGGPAGELFF
TGCAGCGTTGTCAGAGCGGGAGGGCCGGCCGGGGAGCTGTTTTTT
>.|.|TRBJ1-5|TRBV12-3/TRBV12-4
CASSLANRVDQPQHF
TGTGCCAGCAGTTTAGCGAACAGGGTCGATCAGCCCCAGCATTTT
>.|.|TRBJ1-6|TRBV20-1
CSAREGTINSPLHF
TGCAGTGCTAGAGAAGGAACCATTAATTCACCCCTCCACTTT
>.|many|TRBJ2-1|TRBV29-1
CSGVRDYNEQFF
TGCAGCGGCGTCCGGGACTACAATGAGCAGTTCTTC
>TRBD1|few|TRBJ1-2|TRBV5-6
CASSFYPRGNYGYTF
TGTGCCAGCAGCTTTTACCCCAGGGGGAACTATGGCTACACCTTC
>.|.|TRBJ2-1|TRBV25-1
CASSFNVRQSYNEQFF
TGTGCCAGCAGTTTTAATGTGCGGCAATCCTACAATGAGCAGTTCTTC
>.|.|TRBJ2-2|TRBV3-1
CASSLGILGELFF
TGTGCCAGCAGCCTTGGCATCCTCGGGGAGCTGTTTTTT
>TRBD1|many|TRBJ2-3|TRBV7-3
CASSPTGGSFSSNTDTQYF
TGTGCCAGCAGCCCGACAGGGGGGTCTTTCTCCTCTAACACAGATACGCAGTATTTT
>.|few|TRBJ2-3|TRBV12-3/TRBV12-4
CASSLAADRGDTQYF
TGTGCCAGCAGTTTAGCTGCCGACAGAGGAGATACGCAGTATTTT
>TRBD2|.|TRBJ2-3|TRBV7-2
CASSLGVAGVLDTQYF
TGTGCCAGCAGCTTAGGGGTAGCGGGAGTACTAGATACGCAGTATTTT
>TRBD1|.|TRBJ2-5|TRBV6-1
CASKAGGMETQYF
TGTGCCAGCAAGGCAGGGGGCATGGAGACCCAGTACTTC